The source of this T cell receptor (beta chain) is a study of early T cells in non-severe SARS-CoV-2 infection. Whole-study context: Unpaired chains resulted from sequencing bulk RNA of unsorted whole blood.

Attachment of unique molecular identifiers was made to individual cDNA molecules. TCRdb passed the 5' RACE reads through MiXCR, listing each CDR3 protein once. The top ten clones hold 4% to 5% of a sample with about 63,000 distinct CDR3 sequences, roughly 13% of them seen once. The V end was cut by 0 bases, the J end by 11 bases, with 17 bases between. The germline CDR1 and CDR2 sequences are SQVTM and ANQGSEA. The CDR3 is made up of 14 amino acids. Study-level results: Anti-spike CD8 responses were favored in VDJdb matching, and private and CD4 specificities were missed.

This clonotype was detected only once. Its antigen remains unidentified. J is TRBJ2-1 and V is TRBV29-1, with D uncertain. The TCR originated in an adult who was a healthcare worker with PCR-confirmed SARS-CoV-2 infection or an uninfected control (not recorded which). The sequenced material came from whole blood. The DNA for the CDR3 is TGCAGCGTTGAAGATACGGCTGCTAGGCGTCAGCAGTTCTTC. It encodes CSVEDTAARRQQFF.